This TCR beta chain was observed in a study of blood T cell repertoires in COVID-19. Study information: Samples of COVID-19 (acute and convalescent) were obtained from the United States, Italy and Spain. PBMCs, B-cell-depleted T cells, or T cells provided the cDNA or gDNA that made up the material.

Generated by immunoSEQ multiplex PCR, the TCRdb table keeps only in-frame clones and is missing some. The table has 30,000 to 40,000 clones, about 88% seen once. This CDR3 has 13 residues. V lost 6 bases, J lost 6 bases, and 3 bases stayed unmatched. Germline V gene lookup returns CDR1 SGHRS and CDR2 YFSETQ. The receptor comes from a man in his sixties or seventies with acute or convalescent COVID-19. Sequenced: peripheral blood. J is TRBJ2-4 and V is TRBV5-1; 10 bases are a match to TRBD2. CDR3 in amino acids: CASNLAGGNIQYF. The DNA for the CDR3 is TGCGCCAGCAACTTAGCGGGGGGAAACATTCAGTACTTC.